The 3 T cell receptor beta chains in this list originate from one sample, sequenced in a study of cytomegalovirus exposure and HLA in healthy donors. PCR primers comprised 60 Vbeta and 13 Jbeta primers. Profiling relied on immunoSEQ multiplex PCR, and the TCRdb table lists in-frame clones only, not all of them. The sample records 50,000 to 70,000 clones, 83% being singletons. The specimen was PBMCs. The receptors stem from a human donor in good health.

This chain links TRBV9 with TRBJ2-1; 8 nucleotides agree with TRBD2. The CDR3 has 14 amino acids. Germline lookup yields CDR1 SGDLS and CDR2 YYNGEE. With 4 bases clipped from V and 1 base from J, the junction kept 1 base outside the gene matches. Written as DNA, the CDR3 is TGTGCCAGCAGCTTAGCGGGGTCCTACAATGAGCAGTTCTTC. This codes for CASSLAGSYNEQFF.

The chain uses TRBV5-1 and TRBJ2-7; TRBD2 agrees at 8 bases. Germline lookup yields CDR1 SGHRS and CDR2 YFSETQ. The CDR3 runs to 14 residues. The J segment lost 3 bases and the V segment lost 3 bases, leaving 5 bases of the junction unmatched. CDR3 protein: CASSYRGGSYEQYF. The CDR3 DNA follows: TGCGCCAGCAGCTATCGGGGGGGAAGCTACGAGCAGTACTTC.

In DNA, the CDR3 is TGCGCCAGCAGCTTACAGCCGAACCAAGAGACCCAGTACTTC. Translating gives CASSLQPNQETQYF. This chain connects TRBV5-1 to TRBJ2-5; D unclear. The V end lost 2 bases, the J end lost 0 bases, and 8 bases lay between the germline ends. This CDR3 region has 14 residues. Germline loops: CDR1 SGHRS, CDR2 YFSETQ.